A selection of T cell receptor beta chains follows, all from one sample in a study of blood T cell repertoires in COVID-19. The assay was immunoSEQ multiplex PCR, and TCRdb's table has in-frame clones only and misses some. The sample includes some 29,000 clones, about 90% of them seen just once. The source material was peripheral blood. The receptors come from a human donor in a cohort sampled during active COVID-19. Both conserved end residues are trimmed from each CDR3. The order of the fields is V gene, J gene, clone size, CDR3 protein. Clone size is given for some rows only: seen once, a few or many times, or a class if the clone is expanded.

TRBV6-4	TRBJ1-1	once	ASSRERNTEAF
TRBV7-9	TRBJ1-2	-	ASSLAEGLGGYT
TRBV4-1	TRBJ2-5	-	ASSQERASGGQETQY
TRBV18	TRBJ2-7	-	ASSPYSGGPGEGFWREQY
TRBV11-2	TRBJ1-5	-	ASSFFRDQPQH
TRBV20-1	TRBJ2-1	-	SVSLAGYNEQF
TRBV2	TRBJ1-5	-	ASENDRGGNQPQH
TRBV5-4	TRBJ1-3	-	ASSSPGQGPLSGNTIY
TRBV12-3/TRBV12-4	TRBJ1-5	-	ASRNGPQPQH
TRBV7-6	TRBJ1-1	-	ASSSVQDRNTEAF
TRBV7-2	TRBJ1-1	once	ASSLRGYPKAF
TRBV12-5	TRBJ1-4	-	ASGDRDSNEKLF
TRBV7-3	TRBJ2-2	-	ASSLNPGQGGSGELF
TRBV9	TRBJ2-3	-	ASSVADLAGDYPSTDTQY